The 13 T cell receptor beta chains presented below share a single source sample, sequenced in a study of T-cell reconstitution after alpha-beta-depleted transplantation in children (dated by TCRdb to the mid-2010s). The treatment or condition label for this specimen denotes: allogeneic hematopoietic cell transplantation with graft depleted of TCRalphabeta T cells and CD19 B cells. Libraries were constructed by PCR. For sequencing, an Illumina HiSeq 2500 was employed. TCR libraries were prepared with molecular barcoding, using unique molecular identifiers to normalize TCRbeta repertoire quantification. Through fastp at Q25 and MiXCR, TCRdb rebuilt clones from the public reads, retaining in-frame beta chains. Each CDR3 protein gets just one entry, which takes the most common genes and DNA from the rows behind it. A total of about 440,000 distinct CDR3 sequences appear in this sample, 43% of them only once. The biggest ten clones account for around 29% of the sample.

Sample: PBMCs, taken before TCRalphabeta/CD19-depleted stem cell transplant. All receptors come from a girl aged 2 to 10 with aplastic anemia, due to receive a stem cell transplant.

This rearrangement joins TRBV12-3 or TRBV12-4 to TRBJ2-2; D unresolved. The CDR3 spans 13 residues. V dropped 8 bases and J dropped 0 bases, with 7 bases sitting between them. CDR3 loop: CASLPPNTGELFF. DNA for the CDR3: TGTGCCAGCCTCCCCCCGAACACCGGGGAGCTGTTTTTT.

This clonotype was seen a handful of times. The chain carries TRBV4-2 and TRBJ1-4; D is unclear. Germline loops: CDR1 LGHNA, CDR2 YNFKEQ. The V end was cut by 1 base, the J end by 8 bases, with 5 bases between. The CDR3 has 12 residues. CDR3: CASSQGGEKLFF. The CDR3 coding sequence is TGTGCCAGCAGCCAAGGCGGGGAAAAACTGTTTTTT.

The chain employs TRBV5-1 and TRBJ1-1, with 9 bases identical to TRBD1. The CDR3 has 16 amino acids. Unmatched junction bases numbered 14, after V lost 7 bases and J lost 4 bases. CDR1 SGHRS and CDR2 YFSETQ come from the germline V gene. Here the CDR3 DNA reads TGCGCCAGCTTGCCCCCGGACAGGGGATGGGGCACTGAAGCTTTCTTT. Encoded protein: CASLPPDRGWGTEAFF.

This clonotype was detected once. The genes are TRBV5-6 and TRBJ2-1; 10 bases align to TRBD1. In germline, CDR1 is SGHDT, CDR2 YYEEEE. The CDR3 has 19 residues. After removal of 4 bases from V and 1 base from J, the junction contained 14 bases not matched to a gene. The CDR3: CASSPRDRGLVSSYNEQFF. CDR3 DNA sequence: TGTGCCAGCAGCCCTAGGGACAGGGGATTAGTGAGTTCCTACAATGAGCAGTTCTTC.

This clonotype was observed at least ten times. CDR3 region: CASSYLGDEQYF. In DNA, the CDR3 is TGTGCCAGCAGTTATCTAGGGGACGAGCAGTACTTC. The V call is TRBV6-2 or TRBV6-3, the J call TRBJ2-7; TRBD1 might be the D (5 bases). Germline CDR1 reads MNHEY; CDR2 reads SVGEGT. The CDR3 length is 12 residues. Trimming left V 3 bases short and J 5 bases short, with 8 bases between.

This clonotype was counted only a few times. This chain links TRBV20-1 with TRBJ2-5; perhaps D is TRBD1 or TRBD2 (5 bases each). The CDR3 consists of 15 residues. CDR1 DFQATT and CDR2 SNEGSKA come from the germline V gene (reference sequence). V was pared by 3 bases and J by 2 bases, with 16 bases between. The chain's CDR3 is CSASVYRGEQETQYF. CDR3 nucleotides: TGCAGTGCTAGTGTATACAGAGGGGAACAAGAGACCCAGTACTTC.

This clonotype showed up many times. V gene TRBV12-3 or TRBV12-4 combines with J gene TRBJ2-3; D may correspond to TRBD1 or TRBD2 (6 bases each). This CDR3 has 15 amino acids. Trimming pared 8 bases from V and 5 bases from J, leaving 20 bases between. The CDR3, as DNA: TGTGCCAGCGGCCAGGGGCCGCCCGGGGGAGATACGCAGTATTTT. Its translation: CASGQGPPGGDTQYF.

V gene TRBV18 combines with J gene TRBJ1-1; 7 bases are a match to TRBD1. Germline V gene sequence: CDR1 KGHSH, CDR2 LQKENI. The CDR3 contains 14 residues. J was trimmed by 2 bases and V by 3 bases; bases with no gene match: 3. The CDR3 sequence is CASSPRGPNTEAFF. CDR3 in DNA: TGTGCCAGCTCACCGAGGGGGCCTAACACTGAAGCTTTCTTT.

The chain carries TRBV19 and TRBJ1-5; D ambiguous. This CDR3 has 15 amino acids. Germline V gene sequence: CDR1 LNHDA, CDR2 SQIVND (reference sequence). The V end was cut by 6 bases, the J end by 3 bases, with 15 bases between. The CDR3 bases are TGTGCCAGTAGATGGGGAGAGGCCTTCAATCAGCCCCAGCATTTT. Translating gives CASRWGEAFNQPQHF.

The chain links TRBV20-1 to TRBJ2-7; tentatively, D is TRBD2 (6 bases). Germline values: CDR1 DFQATT, CDR2 SNEGSKA (reference sequence). Trimming shortened V by 2 bases and J by 2 bases, and 13 bases separated the two germline ends. This CDR3 contains 14 residues. CDR3 DNA: TGCAGTGCTAGAAGGACGGAGGGACCCTACGAGCAGTACTTC. Its protein is CSARRTEGPYEQYF.

This clonotype was seen repeatedly, ten times or more. The chain couples TRBV6-2 or TRBV6-3 to TRBJ2-7; tentatively, D is TRBD2 (6 bases). The V and J ends lost 2 bases and 6 bases respectively, with 14 bases between them. The CDR3 runs to 14 residues. Germline CDR1 is MNHEY and CDR2 is SVGEGT. CDR3 coding DNA: TGTGCCAGCAGTTACGCGGGACTTTCCCCCGAGCAGTACTTC. Protein product: CASSYAGLSPEQYF.

J is TRBJ2-3 and V is TRBV29-1; D is undetermined. CDR1 and CDR2 (germline): SQVTM, ANQGSEA. V was pared by 3 bases and J by 6 bases, with 13 bases between. The CDR3 covers 13 residues. As DNA, the CDR3 is TGCAGCGTTGATGGGCAGAGTACCGATACGCAGTATTTT. Amino acid sequence: CSVDGQSTDTQYF.

This clonotype showed up many times. This chain joins TRBV6-5 and TRBJ2-2; 8 bases are shared with TRBD1. CDR3 length: 16 amino acids. J lost 0 bases, V lost 2 bases, and 2 bases had no gene match. From germline, CDR1 is MNHEY and CDR2 SVGAGI. The CDR3 sequence: CASSYTGGSNTGELFF. The CDR3, as DNA: TGTGCCAGCAGTTACACAGGGGGGTCGAACACCGGGGAGCTGTTTTTT.